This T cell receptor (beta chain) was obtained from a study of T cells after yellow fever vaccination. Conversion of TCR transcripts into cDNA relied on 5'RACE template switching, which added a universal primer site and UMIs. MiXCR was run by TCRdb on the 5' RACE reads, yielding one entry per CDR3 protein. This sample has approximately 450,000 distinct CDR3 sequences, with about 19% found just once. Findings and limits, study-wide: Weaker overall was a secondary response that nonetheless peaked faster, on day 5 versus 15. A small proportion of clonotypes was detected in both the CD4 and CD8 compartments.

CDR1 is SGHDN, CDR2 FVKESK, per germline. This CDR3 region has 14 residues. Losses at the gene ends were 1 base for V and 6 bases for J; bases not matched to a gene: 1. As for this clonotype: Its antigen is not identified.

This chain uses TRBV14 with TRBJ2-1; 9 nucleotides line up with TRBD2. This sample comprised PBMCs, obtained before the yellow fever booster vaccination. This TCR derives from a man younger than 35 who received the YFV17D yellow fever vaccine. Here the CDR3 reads CASSQATSGNEQFF. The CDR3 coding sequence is TGTGCCAGCAGCCAAGCGACTAGCGGCAATGAGCAGTTCTTC.